These 19 T cell receptor beta chains originate from one sample sequenced in a study of OX40 agonist ivuxolimab in advanced cancers. The library came from the immunoSEQ multiplex PCR assay. Imported from immuneACCESS, the table was reduced by TCRdb to in-frame sequences with V and J called. These copies leave out some clones; in studies compared against another copy, an unresolved V gene accounts for under half, and the cause of the remainder is not known. This sample gives 25,000 to 35,000 clones in total; over 60% of them show up just once. The ten largest clonotypes hold under 25% of the sample. The sample in question was CD4+ or CD8+ T cells sorted from blood, obtained in a trial of the OX40 agonist ivuxolimab. These receptors all stem from an adult with an advanced solid tumor such as melanoma, head and neck, liver or kidney cancer.

The chain is built from TRBV18 and TRBJ2-2; D not resolved. The V gene's germline CDR1 is KGHSH and CDR2 LQKENI. There are 16 residues in the CDR3. V lost 4 bases and J 0 bases, leaving 12 bases between the germline ends. CDR3 sequence: CASSQRTVSNTGELFF. The CDR3 DNA reads as TGTGCCAGCTCACAACGGACGGTATCGAACACCGGGGAGCTGTTTTTT.

V and J are TRBV19 and TRBJ1-3, with D unresolved. In germline, CDR1 is LNHDA, CDR2 SQIVND (reference sequence). The CDR3 totals 13 residues. Trimming cost V 1 base and J 5 bases, with 6 bases left between them. In DNA, the CDR3 is TGTGCCAGTAGTATAGGGGCCAGAAACACCATATATTTT. Protein sequence: CASSIGARNTIYF. Variable domain in full (rest from reference TRBV19 and TRBJ1-3): DGGITQSPKYLFRKEGQNVTLSCEQNLNHDAMYWYRQDPGQGLRLIYYSQIVNDFQKGDIAEGYSVSREKKESFPLTVTSAQKNPTAFYLCASSIGARNTIYFGEGSWLTVV.

This clone has just a few counts. V usage is TRBV7-9 and J usage is TRBJ2-3; 7 bases fit TRBD2. Germline assignment: CDR1 SEHNR and CDR2 FQNEAQ (reference sequence). This CDR3 comprises 16 residues. After removal of 5 bases from V and 1 base from J, the junction contained 9 bases not matched to a gene. The CDR3 region has the DNA TGTGCCAGCAGCCGAGGGGCAGGGAGGGGCACAGATACGCAGTATTTT. It specifies CASSRGAGRGTDTQYF.

The chain employs TRBV10-3 and TRBJ1-1; no clear D. The V and J ends lost 3 bases and 0 bases respectively, with 11 bases between them. Germline-derived CDR1 and CDR2 are ENHRY and SYGVKD. The CDR3 loop spans 15 amino acids. CDR3 sequence: CAISETIAMNTEAFF. The CDR3 bases are TGTGCCATCAGTGAAACCATCGCAATGAACACTGAAGCTTTCTTT.

The genes are TRBV9 and TRBJ1-4; no reliable D call. The CDR3 loop spans 15 amino acids. Germline CDR1 is SGDLS and CDR2 is YYNGEE. V was trimmed by 0 bases and J by 5 bases, leaving 11 bases between them. The CDR3 DNA reads as TGTGCCAGCAGCGTAGACCTGGGGATAAATGAAAAACTGTTTTTT. Translation gives CASSVDLGINEKLFF.

The chain is built from TRBV15 and TRBJ2-7; no clear D. Germline loops: CDR1 LNHNV, CDR2 YYDKDF (reference sequence). Trimming pared 0 bases from V and 7 bases from J, leaving 19 bases between. The CDR3 sequence is 16 residues long. CDR3 protein: CATSRDRSPRPREQYF. The DNA for the CDR3 is TGTGCCACCAGCAGAGATAGGAGTCCCCGGCCACGGGAGCAGTACTTC.

This sequence joins TRBV16 and TRBJ1-6, with D maybe TRBD1 (6 bases). Trimming took 4 bases from V and 9 from J, leaving 16 bases between them. CDR1 is KGHSY, CDR2 FQNENV, per germline. The CDR3 has 15 amino acids. This CDR3 is CASSPGGGGGSPLHF. In DNA form, the CDR3 reads TGTGCCAGCAGCCCCGGAGGAGGGGGAGGTTCACCCCTCCACTTT.

The rearrangement joins TRBV19 to TRBJ1-5, with D perhaps matching TRBD1 (5 bases). Germline V gene data show CDR1 as LNHDA and CDR2 as SQIVND (reference sequence). V was trimmed by 6 bases and J by 3 bases, leaving 12 bases between them. The CDR3 consists of 14 residues. CDR3 DNA sequence: TGTGCCAGTAGGGGGACGGGAATCAATCAGCCCCAGCATTTT. This encodes CASRGTGINQPQHF.

The genes are TRBV7-2 and TRBJ2-3; a weak D match, TRBD2 (7 bases). The CDR3 totals 15 residues. V was shortened by 7 bases and J by 2 bases, with 16 bases between the two germline ends. In germline, CDR1 is SGHTA, CDR2 FQGNSA. CDR3 DNA: TGTGCCAGCAATTTCGCGGGGGCCATCACAGATACGCAGTATTTT. Translating gives CASNFAGAITDTQYF.

The genes are TRBV5-1 and TRBJ2-7; TRBD2 matches 12 bases. V shed 0 bases, J shed 5 bases, and the junction held 0 bases outside the gene matches. The germline CDR1 and CDR2 sequences are SGHRS and YFSETQ. The CDR3 runs 14 residues. The CDR3 nucleotides read TGCGCCAGCAGCTTGGGACTAGCGGGGGACGAGCAGTACTTC. Protein sequence: CASSLGLAGDEQYF.

The chain carries TRBV2 and TRBJ1-3, with D possibly being TRBD1 (6 bases). The CDR3 sequence is 14 residues long. CDR1 is SNHLY, CDR2 FYNNEI, per germline. V was cut by 9 bases and J by 2 bases, with 14 bases left in between. The CDR3 spells CASTRTATGNTIYF. CDR3 sequence (DNA): TGTGCCAGTACCAGGACAGCTACTGGAAACACCATATATTTT.

The chain recombines TRBV19 with TRBJ2-3, with D perhaps TRBD1 (6 bases). The CDR3 loop spans 14 amino acids. V lost 4 bases and J 2 bases, leaving 10 bases between the germline ends. Germline-derived CDR1 and CDR2 are LNHDA and SQIVND (reference sequence). CDR3 coding DNA: TGTGCCAGTAGTAGGGGACAAGCCACAGATACGCAGTATTTT. Protein product: CASSRGQATDTQYF. Combining the CDR3 with reference TRBV19 and TRBJ2-3 gives the whole variable domain DGGITQSPKYLFRKEGQNVTLSCEQNLNHDAMYWYRQDPGQGLRLIYYSQIVNDFQKGDIAEGYSVSREKKESFPLTVTSAQKNPTAFYLCASSRGQATDTQYFGPGTRLTVL.

Turning to this clone: Mismatch with germline at one junction end may stem from a read error. This rearrangement joins TRBV6-1 to TRBJ2-7; the D call may be TRBD1 or TRBD2 (5 bases each). CDR1 and CDR2 (germline): MNHNS, SASEGT. This CDR3 region has 15 residues. In nucleotides, the CDR3 is TGTGCCAGCAGAGAAGAGGGGTCCAGAATTTCAGAGCAGTACTTC. Its protein is CASREEGSRISEQYF.

This sequence joins TRBV2 and TRBJ2-1, with TRBD2 matching over 12 bases. The CDR3 consists of 16 residues. Per the germline V gene, CDR1 is SNHLY and CDR2 is FYNNEI. The V and J ends lost 6 bases and 10 bases, in that order; junction bases with no gene match: 13. CDR3 in DNA: TGTGCCAGCAGGGATACTAGCGGGGGGTTTCTGAAGGAGCAGTTCTTC. Translating it yields CASRDTSGGFLKEQFF. The variable domain in full, completed from reference TRBV2 and TRBJ2-1, reads EPEVTQTPSHQVTQMGQEVILRCVPISNHLYFYWYRQILGQKVEFLVSFYNNEISEKSEIFDDQFSVERPDGSNFTLKIRSTKLEDSAMYFCASRDTSGGFLKEQFFGPGTRLTVL.

This clone was detected only once. The chain links TRBV13 to TRBJ2-7; D assignment may be TRBD1 or TRBD2 (5 bases each). CDR3 size: 15 residues. The germline V gene has CDR1 PRHDT and CDR2 FYEKMQ (reference sequence). V was pared by 5 bases and J by 7 bases, with 21 bases between. The CDR3 here is CASSHTGTQAEEQYF. The CDR3 DNA sequence: TGTGCCAGCAGCCACACCGGGACCCAGGCAGAGGAGCAGTACTTC.

The genes are TRBV28 and TRBJ2-7; 7 bases agree with TRBD1. This CDR3 is built from 15 residues. J was trimmed by 0 bases and V by 6 bases; bases with no gene match: 8. The germline V gene encodes CDR1 MDHEN and CDR2 SYDVKM. For the CDR3, the DNA is TGTGCCAGCAGACAGACAGGGTCCAGCTCCTACGAGCAGTACTTC. Its translation is CASRQTGSSSYEQYF.

The table lists this clone with a few counts. The CDR3 DNA is TGTGCCTGGAGGTCAGGTATTTCACCCCTCCACTTT. This codes for CAWRSGISPLHF. The chain employs TRBV30 and TRBJ1-6; D is ambiguous. Looked up from germline, CDR1 is GTSNPN and CDR2 is SVGIG (reference sequence). Trimming took 3 bases from V and 9 from J, leaving 9 bases between them. The length of the CDR3 is 12 residues.

V and J are TRBV7-3 and TRBJ2-3; TRBD1 might be the D (5 bases). CDR3 size: 16 residues. Germline assignment: CDR1 SGHTA and CDR2 FQGTGA. Trimming shortened V by 3 bases and J by 2 bases, and 15 bases separated the two germline ends. The CDR3 DNA sequence: TGTGCCAGCAGCTTCCACGCAGGGTCGGACACAGATACGCAGTATTTT. It codes for CASSFHAGSDTDTQYF. The full variable domain, with the rest looked up from reference TRBV7-3 and TRBJ2-3, is GAGVSQTPSNKVTEKGKYVELRCDPISGHTALYWYRQSLGQGPEFLIYFQGTGAADDSGLPNDRFFAVRPEGSVSTLKIQRTERGDSAVYLCASSFHAGSDTDTQYFGPGTRLTVL.

The V and J genes are TRBV2 and TRBJ1-2; possibly TRBD1 for D (5 bases). Trimming left V 4 bases short and J 8 bases short, with 17 bases between. This CDR3 contains 14 residues. Germline V gives CDR1 SNHLY, CDR2 FYNNEI. CDR3 coding DNA: TGTGCCAGCAGTGCAATGGCCTCCTCAGGGGGCTACACCTTC. This gives the protein CASSAMASSGGYTF.